Below are 2 T cell receptor beta chains sequenced from a single sample in a study of blood T cell repertoires in COVID-19. Profiled with immunoSEQ multiplex PCR; TCRdb holds only in-frame clones, not every one. This sample has about 230,000 clones, with roughly four fifths found just once. Sequenced sample: peripheral blood. Every receptor here comes from a woman older than 75 with COVID-19, enrolled during active disease.

V is TRBV6-6 and J is TRBJ1-2; 8 nucleotides agree with TRBD1. The CDR3 is made up of 16 amino acids. CDR1 MNHNY and CDR2 SVGAGI come from the germline V gene (reference sequence). Trimming at V came to 4 bases and at J to 7 bases, leaving 14 bases not matched to a gene. The DNA for the CDR3 is TGTGCCAGCAGTTTCGACCCCGACAGGGGACGAGGTGGCTACACCTTC. The encoded protein is CASSFDPDRGRGGYTF.

V gene TRBV7-3 combines with J gene TRBJ1-5; perhaps TRBD1 as D (6 bases). V was shortened by 5 bases and J by 9 bases, with 14 bases between the two germline ends. The CDR3 spans 13 residues. Germline lookup yields CDR1 SGHTA and CDR2 FQGTGA. CDR3 region: CASSADQGRPQHF. In DNA, the CDR3 is TGTGCCAGCAGCGCTGACCAGGGGCGGCCCCAGCATTTT.